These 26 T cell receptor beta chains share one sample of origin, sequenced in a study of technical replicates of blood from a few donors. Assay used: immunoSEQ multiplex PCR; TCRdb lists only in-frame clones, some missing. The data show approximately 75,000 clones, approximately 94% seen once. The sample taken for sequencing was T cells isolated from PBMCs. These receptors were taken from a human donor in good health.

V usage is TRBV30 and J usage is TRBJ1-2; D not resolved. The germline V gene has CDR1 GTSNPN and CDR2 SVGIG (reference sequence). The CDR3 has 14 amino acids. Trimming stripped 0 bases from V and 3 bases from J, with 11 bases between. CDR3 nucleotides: TGTGCCTGGAGTGTCCTTGGGCCCGACTATGGCTACACCTTC. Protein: CAWSVLGPDYGYTF.

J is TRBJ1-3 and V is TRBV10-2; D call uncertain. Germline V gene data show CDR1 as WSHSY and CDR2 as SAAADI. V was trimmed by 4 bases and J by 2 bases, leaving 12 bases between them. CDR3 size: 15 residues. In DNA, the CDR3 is TGCGCCAGCAGTGGGTGGCAGGCCCCTGGAAACACCATATATTTT. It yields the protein CASSGWQAPGNTIYF.

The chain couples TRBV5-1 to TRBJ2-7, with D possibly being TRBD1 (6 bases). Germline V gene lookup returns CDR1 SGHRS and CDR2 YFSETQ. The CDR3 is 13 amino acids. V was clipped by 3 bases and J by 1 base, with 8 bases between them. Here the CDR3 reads CASSWDNSYEQYF. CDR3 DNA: TGCGCCAGCAGCTGGGACAATTCCTACGAGCAGTACTTC.

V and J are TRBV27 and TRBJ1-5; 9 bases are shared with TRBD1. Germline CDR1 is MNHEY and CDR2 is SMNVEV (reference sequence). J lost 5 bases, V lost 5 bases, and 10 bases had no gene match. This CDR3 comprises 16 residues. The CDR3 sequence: CASSQGTGTGYQPQHF. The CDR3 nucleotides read TGTGCCAGCAGTCAGGGGACAGGGACGGGGTATCAGCCCCAGCATTTT.

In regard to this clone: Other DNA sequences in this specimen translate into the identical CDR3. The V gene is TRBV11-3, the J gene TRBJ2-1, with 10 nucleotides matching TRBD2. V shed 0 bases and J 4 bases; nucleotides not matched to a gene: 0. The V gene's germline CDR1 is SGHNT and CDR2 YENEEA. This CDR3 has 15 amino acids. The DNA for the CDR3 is TGTGCCAGCAGCTTAGAACTAGCGGGGTACAATGAGCAGTTCTTC. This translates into CASSLELAGYNEQFF.

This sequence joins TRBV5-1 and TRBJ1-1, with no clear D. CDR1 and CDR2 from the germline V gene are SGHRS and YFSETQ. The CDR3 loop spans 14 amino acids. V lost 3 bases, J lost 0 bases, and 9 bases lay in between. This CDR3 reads CASSSNQVNTEAFF. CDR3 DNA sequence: TGCGCCAGCAGCTCTAACCAGGTGAACACTGAAGCTTTCTTT. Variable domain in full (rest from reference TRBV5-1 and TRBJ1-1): KAGVTQTPRYLIKTRGQQVTLSCSPISGHRSVSWYQQTPGQGLQFLFEYFSETQRNKGNFPGRFSGRQFSNSRSEMNVSTLELGDSALYLCASSSNQVNTEAFFGQGTRLTVV.

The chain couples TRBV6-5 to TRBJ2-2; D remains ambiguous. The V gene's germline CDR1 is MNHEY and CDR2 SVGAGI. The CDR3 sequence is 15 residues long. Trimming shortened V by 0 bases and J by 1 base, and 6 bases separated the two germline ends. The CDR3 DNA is TGTGCCAGCAGTTACTCGTCAGGGAACACCGGGGAGCTGTTTTTT. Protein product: CASSYSSGNTGELFF.

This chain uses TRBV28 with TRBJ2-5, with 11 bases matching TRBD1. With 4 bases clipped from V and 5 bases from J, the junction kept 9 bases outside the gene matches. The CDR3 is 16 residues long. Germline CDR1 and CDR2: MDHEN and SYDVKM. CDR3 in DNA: TGTGCCAGCAGTTCTCCGGGGACAGGGGGAGGTGAGACCCAGTACTTC. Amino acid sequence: CASSSPGTGGGETQYF.

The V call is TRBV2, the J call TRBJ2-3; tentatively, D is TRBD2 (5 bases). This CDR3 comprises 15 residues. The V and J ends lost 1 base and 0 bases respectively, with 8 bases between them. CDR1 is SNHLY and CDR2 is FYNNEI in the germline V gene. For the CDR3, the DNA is TGTGCCAGCAGTGAAGAAGCGGTTAGCACAGATACGCAGTATTTT. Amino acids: CASSEEAVSTDTQYF.

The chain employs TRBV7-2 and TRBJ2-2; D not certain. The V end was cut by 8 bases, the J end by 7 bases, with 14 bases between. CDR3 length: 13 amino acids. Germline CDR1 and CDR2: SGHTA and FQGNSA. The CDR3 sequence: CASGLNSYGELFF. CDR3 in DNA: TGTGCCAGCGGATTGAACAGCTACGGGGAGCTGTTTTTT.

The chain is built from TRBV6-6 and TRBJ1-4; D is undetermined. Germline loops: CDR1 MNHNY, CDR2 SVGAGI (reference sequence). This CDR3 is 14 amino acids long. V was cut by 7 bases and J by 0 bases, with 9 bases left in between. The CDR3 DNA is TGTGCCAGCATTAACGAGGCAACTAATGAAAAACTGTTTTTT. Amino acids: CASINEATNEKLFF.

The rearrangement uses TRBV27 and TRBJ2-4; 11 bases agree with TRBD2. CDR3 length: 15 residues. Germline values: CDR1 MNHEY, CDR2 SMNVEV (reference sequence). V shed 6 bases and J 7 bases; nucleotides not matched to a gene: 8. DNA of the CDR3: TGTGCCAGCAGGGAGACTAGCGGGATAATGAACATTCAGTACTTC. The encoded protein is CASRETSGIMNIQYF.

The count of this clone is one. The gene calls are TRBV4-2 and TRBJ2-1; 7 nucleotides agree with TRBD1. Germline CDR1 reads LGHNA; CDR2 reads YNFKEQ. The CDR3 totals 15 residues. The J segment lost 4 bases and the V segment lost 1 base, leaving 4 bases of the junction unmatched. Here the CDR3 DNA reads TGTGCCAGCAGCCAAGCAGGGGGAGATTACAATGAGCAGTTCTTC. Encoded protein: CASSQAGGDYNEQFF.

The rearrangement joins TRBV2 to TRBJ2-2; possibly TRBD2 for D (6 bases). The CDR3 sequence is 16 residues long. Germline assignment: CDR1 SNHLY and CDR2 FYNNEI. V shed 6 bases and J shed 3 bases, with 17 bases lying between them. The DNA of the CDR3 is TGTGCCAGCAGCACCATTCGGGAGTATGACACCGGGGAGCTGTTTTTT. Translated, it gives CASSTIREYDTGELFF.

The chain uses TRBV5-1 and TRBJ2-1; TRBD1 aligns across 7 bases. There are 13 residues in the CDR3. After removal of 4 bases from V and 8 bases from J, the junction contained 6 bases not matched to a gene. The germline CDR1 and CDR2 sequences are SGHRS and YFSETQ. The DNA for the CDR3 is TGCGCCAGCAGCGCGACAGGGTCCCATGAGCAGTTCTTC. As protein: CASSATGSHEQFF.

The CDR3 loop is CASSLERRLAVYEQYF. The CDR3 DNA reads TGTGCCAGCAGCTTAGAGCGGCGACTAGCGGTCTACGAGCAGTACTTC. V usage is TRBV7-2 and J usage is TRBJ2-7; 9 positions agree with TRBD2. The CDR3 extends over 16 amino acids. The germline V gene encodes CDR1 SGHTA and CDR2 FQGNSA. Trimming took 1 base from V and 3 from J; bases not matched to a gene: 7.

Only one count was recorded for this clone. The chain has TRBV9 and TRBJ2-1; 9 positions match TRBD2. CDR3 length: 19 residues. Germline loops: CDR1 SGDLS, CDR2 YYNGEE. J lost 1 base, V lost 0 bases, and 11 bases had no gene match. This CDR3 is CASSVAHRTSVRSYNEQFF. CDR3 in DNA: TGTGCCAGCAGCGTAGCACATCGGACTAGCGTCCGATCCTACAATGAGCAGTTCTTC.

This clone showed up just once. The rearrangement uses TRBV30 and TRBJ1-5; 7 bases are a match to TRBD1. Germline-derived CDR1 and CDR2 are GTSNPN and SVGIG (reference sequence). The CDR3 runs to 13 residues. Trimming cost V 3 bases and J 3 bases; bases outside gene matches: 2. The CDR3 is CAWRGQPNQPQHF. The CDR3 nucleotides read TGTGCCTGGAGGGGACAGCCCAATCAGCCCCAGCATTTT.

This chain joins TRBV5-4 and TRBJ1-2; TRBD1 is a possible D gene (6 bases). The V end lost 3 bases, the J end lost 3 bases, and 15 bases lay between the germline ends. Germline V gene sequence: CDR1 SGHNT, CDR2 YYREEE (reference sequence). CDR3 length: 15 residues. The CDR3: CASSSATQGYYGYTF. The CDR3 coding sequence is TGTGCCAGCAGCTCCGCAACCCAGGGGTACTATGGCTACACCTTC. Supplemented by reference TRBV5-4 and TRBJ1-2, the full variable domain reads ETGVTQSPTHLIKTRGQQVTLRCSSQSGHNTVSWYQQALGQGPQFIFQYYREEENGRGNFPPRFSGLQFPNYSSELNVNALELDDSALYLCASSSATQGYYGYTFGSGTRLTVV.

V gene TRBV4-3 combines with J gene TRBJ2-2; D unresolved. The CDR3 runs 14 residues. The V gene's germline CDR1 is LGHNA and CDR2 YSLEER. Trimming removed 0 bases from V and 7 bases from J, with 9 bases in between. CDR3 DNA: TGCGCCAGCAGCCAAGATCCCCAGATCGGGGAGCTGTTTTTT. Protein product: CASSQDPQIGELFF.

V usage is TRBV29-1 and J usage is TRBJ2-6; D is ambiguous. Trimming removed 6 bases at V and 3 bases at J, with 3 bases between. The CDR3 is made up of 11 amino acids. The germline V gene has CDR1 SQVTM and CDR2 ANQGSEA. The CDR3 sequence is CSVSGANVLTF. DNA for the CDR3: TGCAGCGTGAGTGGGGCCAACGTCCTGACTTTC.

The CDR3 is CASSVGLLAGAGELFF. In DNA, the CDR3 is TGTGCCAGCAGCGTAGGGTTACTAGCGGGAGCCGGGGAGCTGTTTTTT. V is TRBV9 and J is TRBJ2-2, with 11 bases aligning to TRBD2. The CDR3 is 16 residues long. The germline V gene has CDR1 SGDLS and CDR2 YYNGEE. The trim removed 0 bases at V and 6 bases at J, leaving 4 bases unmatched. The full variable domain, in which reference TRBV9 and TRBJ2-2 provide the parts outside the CDR3, is DSGVTQTPKHLITATGQRVTLRCSPRSGDLSVYWYQQSLDQGLQFLIQYYNGEERAKGNILERFSAQQFPDLHSELNLSSLELGDSALYFCASSVGLLAGAGELFFGEGSRLTVL.

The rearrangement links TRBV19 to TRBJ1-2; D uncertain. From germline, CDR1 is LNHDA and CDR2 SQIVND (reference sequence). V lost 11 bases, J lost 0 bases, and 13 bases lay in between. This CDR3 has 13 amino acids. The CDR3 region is CAGSGSPNYGYTF. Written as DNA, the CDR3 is TGTGCCGGCAGCGGTTCTCCTAACTATGGCTACACCTTC.

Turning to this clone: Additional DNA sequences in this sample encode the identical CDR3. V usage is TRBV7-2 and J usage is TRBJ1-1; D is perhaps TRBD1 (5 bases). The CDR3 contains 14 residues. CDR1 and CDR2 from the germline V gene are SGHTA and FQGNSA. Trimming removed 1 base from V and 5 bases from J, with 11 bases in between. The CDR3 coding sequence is TGTGCCAGCAGCTTAGTCGGCCGGGGGACTGAAGCTTTCTTT. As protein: CASSLVGRGTEAFF.

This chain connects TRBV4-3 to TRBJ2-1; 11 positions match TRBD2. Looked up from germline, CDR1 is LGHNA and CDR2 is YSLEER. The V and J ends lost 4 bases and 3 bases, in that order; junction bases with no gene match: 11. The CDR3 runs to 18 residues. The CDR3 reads CASSPRGTSGVLYNEQFF. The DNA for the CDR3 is TGCGCCAGCAGCCCCAGAGGGACTAGCGGCGTTCTCTACAATGAGCAGTTCTTC.

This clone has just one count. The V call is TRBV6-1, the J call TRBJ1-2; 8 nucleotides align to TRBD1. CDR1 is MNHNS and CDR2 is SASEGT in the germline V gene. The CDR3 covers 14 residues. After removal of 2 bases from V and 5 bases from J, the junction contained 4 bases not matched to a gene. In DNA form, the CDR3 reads TGTGCCAGCAGTGAAACAGGGGGAAGGTATGGCTACACCTTC. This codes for CASSETGGRYGYTF.